This TCR beta chain stems from a study of T cells in Graves' hyperthyroidism and ophthalmopathy. Turning to the study itself: Peripheral blood draws took place at initial diagnosis, ahead of any treatment. Study-level results: Blood held most thyroid clonotypes expanded above 0.001 frequency.

RNA transcripts yielded amplified TCR beta CDR3 regions. Using the HTBI primer set, a first-round RT-PCR was run on the TCR CDR3. MiXCR, applied by TCRdb to the multiplex PCR reads, yields one record per CDR3 protein. In the table there are more than 500,000 distinct CDR3 sequences, approximately 14% of which are singletons. V shed 6 bases, J shed 1 base, and the junction held 4 bases outside the gene matches. This CDR3 has 14 residues. Germline CDR1 MNHEY, CDR2 SVGAGI. Ten or more counts support this clonotype. Its antigen remains unknown. Individuals with ophthalmopathy presented a Clinical Activity Score of at least 3, a NOSPECS grade of at least 4 and a duration under 3 months. PBMCs came from 10 ml fresh peripheral blood.

The receptor comes from a middle-aged woman with Graves' ophthalmopathy. The sequenced material came from blood. J is TRBJ2-7 and V is TRBV6-5, with 9 bases matching TRBD2. The CDR3 here is CASSRLAESYEQYF. CDR3 in DNA: TGTGCCAGCAGCCGACTAGCGGAGTCCTACGAGCAGTACTTC.